The 13 T cell receptor beta chains below were found in one sample sequenced in a study of blood T cell repertoires in COVID-19. Data came from immunoSEQ multiplex PCR; TCRdb stores just in-frame clones and leaves some out. The repertoire holds about 200,000 clones, 70% to 90% seen once, with about 5% in the top ten. Sequencing input: peripheral blood. These receptors were obtained from a woman of 80 years or more with acute or convalescent COVID-19.

The chain joins TRBV11-2 to TRBJ2-5; no clear D. CDR1 and CDR2 from the germline V gene are SGHAT and FQNNGV. Trimming removed 3 bases at V and 5 bases at J, with 10 bases between. The CDR3 has 13 residues. The CDR3 spells CASSFAWRETQYF. CDR3 DNA: TGTGCCAGCAGCTTTGCGTGGCGGGAGACCCAGTACTTC.

This sequence joins TRBV27 and TRBJ2-7; D is perhaps TRBD2 (5 bases). With 6 bases removed from V and 7 bases from J, the gap between germline ends came to 28 bases. This CDR3 is 17 amino acids long. CDR1 is MNHEY, CDR2 SMNVEV, per germline (reference sequence). The CDR3 protein is CASSKTSGIPGLIEQYF. CDR3 DNA sequence: TGTGCCAGCAGCAAGACTTCCGGGATCCCGGGCCTCATTGAGCAGTACTTC.

The V call is TRBV6-1, the J call TRBJ2-5; 8 bases match TRBD1. Germline V gives CDR1 MNHNS, CDR2 SASEGT. Losses at the gene ends were 4 bases for V and 5 bases for J; bases not matched to a gene: 12. The CDR3 covers 16 residues. CDR3 in DNA: TGTGCCAGCAGTGGGACAAACAGGGGGAGGTGGGAGACCCAGTACTTC. Translation gives CASSGTNRGRWETQYF.

Remarks on this clone: Other DNA variants within this sample encode the same CDR3. This chain links TRBV15 with TRBJ1-3, with a tentative D call TRBD1 (5 bases). V lost 3 bases to trimming and J lost 2 bases, with 8 bases between them. CDR1 and CDR2 (germline): LNHNV, YYDKDF (reference sequence). This CDR3 comprises 14 residues. The CDR3 nucleotides are TGTGCCACCAGCAGGACAGTTACTGGAAACACCATATATTTT. Encoded protein: CATSRTVTGNTIYF.

The chain links TRBV6-1 to TRBJ1-2, with D tentatively TRBD1 (6 bases). Germline CDR1 and CDR2: MNHNS and SASEGT. V shed 3 bases and J shed 5 bases, with 13 bases lying between them. The CDR3 runs to 14 residues. In DNA, the CDR3 is TGTGCCAGCAGTGAGGGGGCAGGCAGATATGGCTACACCTTC. Residues: CASSEGAGRYGYTF.

The chain is built from TRBV7-2 and TRBJ2-4; the match to TRBD2 covers 10 bases. With 3 bases clipped from V and 0 bases from J, the junction kept 5 bases outside the gene matches. CDR3 length: 17 amino acids. Germline-derived CDR1 and CDR2 are SGHTA and FQGNSA. This chain's CDR3 is CASSFATSGIAKNIQYF. The CDR3 nucleotides read TGTGCCAGCAGCTTTGCAACTAGCGGGATAGCCAAAAACATTCAGTACTTC.

This chain connects TRBV14 to TRBJ2-7; 8 nucleotides line up with TRBD2. V lost 5 bases, J lost 4 bases, and 1 base stayed unmatched. From germline, CDR1 is SGHDN and CDR2 FVKESK. The CDR3 runs 12 residues. Here the CDR3 DNA reads TGTGCCAGCAGCGGGACTAGATACGAGCAGTACTTC. Amino acid sequence: CASSGTRYEQYF.

The rearrangement uses TRBV5-1 and TRBJ2-7, with 8 bases identical to TRBD2. This CDR3 comprises 16 residues. The trim removed 4 bases at V and 6 bases at J, leaving 15 bases unmatched. Germline CDR1 SGHRS, CDR2 YFSETQ. CDR3 coding DNA: TGCGCCAGCAGCGTACGCCCATGGCGGGAGGACCCCGAGCAGTACTTC. Its protein product is CASSVRPWREDPEQYF. The full variable domain, with the rest looked up from reference TRBV5-1 and TRBJ2-7, is KAGVTQTPRYLIKTRGQQVTLSCSPISGHRSVSWYQQTPGQGLQFLFEYFSETQRNKGNFPGRFSGRQFSNSRSEMNVSTLELGDSALYLCASSVRPWREDPEQYFGPGTRLTVT.

The chain is built from TRBV6-1 and TRBJ1-2; D not resolved. Germline CDR1 is MNHNS and CDR2 is SASEGT. Trimming left V 2 bases short and J 5 bases short, with 6 bases between. The CDR3 is 12 residues long. CDR3 amino acids: CASSETAYGYTF. For the CDR3, the DNA is TGTGCCAGCAGTGAAACAGCTTATGGCTACACCTTC.

This clone was found a few times. The chain is built from TRBV18 and TRBJ2-2; 8 positions match TRBD2. Germline lookup yields CDR1 KGHSH and CDR2 LQKENI. This CDR3 comprises 16 residues. The V segment lost 3 bases and the J segment 6 bases; nucleotides outside the gene matches: 9. CDR3 nucleotides: TGTGCCAGCTCACCTCGGGCAGCGGGAGCGGCCGGGGAGCTGTTTTTT. Translated, it gives CASSPRAAGAAGELFF.

This clone has only one observation. V usage is TRBV24-1 and J usage is TRBJ2-3; tentatively, D is TRBD2 (6 bases). Germline CDR1 and CDR2: KGHDR and SFDVKD. V dropped 5 bases and J dropped 4 bases, with 18 bases sitting between them. This CDR3 contains 16 residues. The CDR3 protein is CATSAPPGGDSDTQYF. As DNA, the CDR3 is TGTGCCACCAGTGCCCCACCGGGCGGGGACTCAGATACGCAGTATTTT.

The CDR3 region has the DNA TGTGCTAGTGGTTTGGGGACAGGGAGCTCTGGAAACACCATATATTTT. The encoded protein is CASGLGTGSSGNTIYF. The chain has TRBV12-5 and TRBJ1-3; TRBD1 agrees at 8 bases. Unmatched junction bases numbered 2, after V lost 1 base and J lost 0 bases. This CDR3 is built from 16 residues. Germline V gene sequence: CDR1 LGHNT, CDR2 FRNRAP. Filled out from reference TRBV12-5 and TRBJ1-3, the complete variable domain reads DARVTQTPRHKVTEMGQEVTMRCQPILGHNTVFWYRQTMMQGLELLAYFRNRAPLDDSGMPKDRFSAEMPDATLATLKIQPSEPRDSAVYFCASGLGTGSSGNTIYFGEGSWLTVV.

J is TRBJ1-5 and V is TRBV27, with TRBD1 matching 8 bases. The CDR3 loop spans 17 amino acids. Trimming at V came to 5 bases and at J to 3 bases, leaving 12 bases not matched to a gene. CDR1 is MNHEY, CDR2 SMNVEV, per germline (reference sequence). Written as DNA, the CDR3 is TGTGCCAGCAGTAAAAACGGGCTGGGACAGGTCAATCAGCCCCAGCATTTT. This translates into CASSKNGLGQVNQPQHF.